This T cell receptor (beta chain) was retrieved from a study of T cell clonality in common variable immunodeficiency. General study points: Compared with healthy controls, CVID subjects showed increased TCRbeta clonality, mostly in about a third. Compared with controls, CVID subjects had fewer shared TCRbeta clones. In common variable immunodeficiency, TCR beta chains reportedly carried fewer deletions and N-nucleotide insertions.

For at least one year, all CVID subjects received replacement immunoglobulin. In its sample, this clone is medium-sized. As yet, its antigen is unknown. With the read ending 3 residues before the CDR3 end, the germline J gene is used to fill in that end. CDR1 and CDR2 from the germline V gene are ENHRY and SYGVKD. The V end was cut by 4 bases, the J end by 4 bases, with 9 bases between. The CDR3 sequence is 13 residues long. Libraries were prepared by immunoSEQ multiplex PCR; TCRdb keeps only in-frame clonotypes and omits some of them. Sampling found about 12,000 clones, none seen once. This receptor was taken from a human donor with common variable immunodeficiency. This rearrangement joins TRBV10-3 to TRBJ2-3; D uncertain. Input material: peripheral blood mononuclear cells. The part of the CDR3 DNA that was read is TGTGCCATCAGTGGGTCTTTAGCAGATACG. It specifies CAISGSLADT. The CDR3 reads in full as CAISGSLADTQYF.